These 28 T cell receptor beta chains were sequenced from one sample in a study of identical twins. TCRdb reprocessed the 5' RACE reads with MiXCR, giving one entry per CDR3 protein. The table shows approximately 260,000 distinct CDR3 sequences, with 11% to 15% occurring only once. Sequencing used memory (CD45RO+) T cells sorted from blood. The origin of the receptors is a young woman in good health.

The CDR3 DNA follows: TGTGCCAGCTCTTCCGCAGGGAGGAACACTGAAGCTTTCTTT. Amino acid sequence: CASSSAGRNTEAFF. The chain is built from TRBV18 and TRBJ1-1; a possible D gene is TRBD1 (5 bases). The length of the CDR3 is 14 residues. V lost 6 bases, J lost 1 base, and 12 bases lay in between. CDR1 KGHSH and CDR2 LQKENI come from the germline V gene.

J is TRBJ1-1 and V is TRBV3-1; 7 bases are shared with TRBD1. The CDR3 is 13 residues long. Germline lookup yields CDR1 LGHDT and CDR2 YNNKEL (reference sequence). With V trimmed by 5 bases and J by 4 bases, 4 bases remained unmatched. CDR3 DNA: TGTGCCAGCAGCGTCCAGGGGGGCACTGAAGCTTTCTTT. Its translation: CASSVQGGTEAFF.

This clonotype was found a few times. The chain couples TRBV4-2 to TRBJ2-7, with TRBD1 identical over 7 bases. The CDR3 spans 13 residues. V lost 6 bases and J lost 3; bases outside the gene matches: 5. Germline assignment: CDR1 LGHNA and CDR2 YNFKEQ. In DNA, the CDR3 is TGTGCCAGCAGGGGGGACAGTCACTACGAGCAGTACTTC. Its translation: CASRGDSHYEQYF.

This clonotype was seen a handful of times. The chain recombines TRBV9 with TRBJ2-1; unclear D gene. The CDR3 has 14 residues. The V gene lost 0 bases and the J gene lost 5 bases, with 9 bases spanning the gap. Germline-derived CDR1 and CDR2 are SGDLS and YYNGEE. CDR3 amino acids: CASSVGAENNEQFF. The CDR3 DNA reads TGTGCCAGCAGCGTAGGGGCGGAGAACAATGAGCAGTTCTTC. Filled out from reference TRBV9 and TRBJ2-1, the complete variable domain reads DSGVTQTPKHLITATGQRVTLRCSPRSGDLSVYWYQQSLDQGLQFLIQYYNGEERAKGNILERFSAQQFPDLHSELNLSSLELGDSALYFCASSVGAENNEQFFGPGTRLTVL.

The chain carries TRBV7-2 and TRBJ2-7, with TRBD2 matching 8 bases. V gave up 3 bases and J gave up 2 bases; unmatched junction bases: 3. This CDR3 spans 14 amino acids. Germline CDR1 and CDR2: SGHTA and FQGNSA. CDR3 DNA sequence: TGTGCCAGCAGCTTCCGGGAGGGCGCCTACGAGCAGTACTTC. This gives the protein CASSFREGAYEQYF.

There are a few counts of this clonotype. The V call is TRBV2, the J call TRBJ2-1; the D gene is possibly TRBD1 (6 bases). Germline CDR1 and CDR2: SNHLY and FYNNEI. The V end lost 6 bases, the J end lost 9 bases, and 12 bases lay between the germline ends. The CDR3 runs to 12 residues. The CDR3 DNA reads as TGTGCCAGCAGACAGGGTCTGGCTGAGCAGTTCTTC. As protein: CASRQGLAEQFF.

In its sample, this clonotype was seen a few times. The chain couples TRBV5-1 to TRBJ2-7, with 7 nucleotides matching TRBD2. This CDR3 comprises 14 residues. The germline V gene encodes CDR1 SGHRS and CDR2 YFSETQ. V shed 1 base and J 6 bases; nucleotides not matched to a gene: 7. The CDR3 DNA reads TGCGCCAGCAGCTTGTGGGGTACGGGGGGCGAGCAGTACTTC. It codes for CASSLWGTGGEQYF.

Ten or more counts support this clonotype. The rearrangement joins TRBV4-3 to TRBJ2-1, with 9 bases aligning to TRBD2. There are 20 residues in the CDR3. CDR1 and CDR2 (germline): LGHNA, YSLEER. V lost 0 bases and J lost 1; bases outside the gene matches: 13. In DNA form, the CDR3 reads TGCGCCAGCAGCCAAGATTTTCCTAGCGGGGTGGGTCAGTCCTACAATGAGCAGTTCTTC. It codes for CASSQDFPSGVGQSYNEQFF.

The chain links TRBV5-6 to TRBJ2-4; 7 bases match TRBD2. This CDR3 region has 14 residues. Per germline, CDR1 SGHDT and CDR2 YYEEEE. The junction had 5 bases not matched to a gene; V was cut back by 4 bases and J by 4 bases. The CDR3 region has the DNA TGTGCCAGCAGCGTGAGCGGGACTAAAAACATTCAGTACTTC. This gives the protein CASSVSGTKNIQYF.

This clonotype was counted a few times. The V gene is TRBV6-1, the J gene TRBJ2-7; possibly TRBD1 or TRBD2 for D (5 bases each). This CDR3 is built from 13 residues. V lost 6 bases to trimming and J lost 3 bases, with 12 bases between them. The germline CDR1 and CDR2 sequences are MNHNS and SASEGT. The CDR3 region has the DNA TGTGCCAGCAGGCCGGGACGGAACTACGAGCAGTACTTC. Protein sequence: CASRPGRNYEQYF.

The genes are TRBV15 and TRBJ2-3; D gene unclear. The V end lost 1 base, the J end lost 6 bases, and 5 bases lay between the germline ends. This CDR3 contains 12 residues. Looked up from germline, CDR1 is LNHNV and CDR2 is YYDKDF (reference sequence). The CDR3 DNA sequence: TGTGCCACCAGCAGAGTTAGGGATACGCAGTATTTT. Residues: CATSRVRDTQYF.

This clonotype has only a few counts. One end of the junction does not line up with germline, which may come from a read error. This chain links TRBV27 with TRBJ1-1, with D hard to call. Per the germline V gene, CDR1 is MNHEY and CDR2 is SMNVEV (reference sequence). The CDR3 extends over 9 amino acids. CDR3 residues: CASSFVTIF. In nucleotides, the CDR3 is TGTGCCAGCAGTTTCGTGACCATCTTT.

This clonotype came up many times. The chain links TRBV5-1 to TRBJ1-1; possible D gene TRBD1, 5 bases. V was trimmed by 4 bases and J by 4 bases, leaving 17 bases between them. The CDR3 consists of 15 residues. From germline, CDR1 is SGHRS and CDR2 YFSETQ. The chain's CDR3 is CASSLEVGATTEAFF. Here the CDR3 DNA reads TGCGCCAGCAGCCTCGAGGTAGGGGCTACCACTGAAGCTTTCTTT.

The chain combines TRBV20-1 with TRBJ2-7, with 7 bases fitting TRBD1. The CDR3 runs 13 residues. Unmatched junction bases numbered 9, after V lost 5 bases and J lost 5 bases. Germline CDR1 reads DFQATT; CDR2 reads SNEGSKA (reference sequence). DNA for the CDR3: TGCAGTGCTTTCAGACAGGGCCCGCACGAGCAGTACTTC. Its protein product is CSAFRQGPHEQYF.

This clonotype was observed a few times. At one end the junction does not follow the germline gene, possibly because of a read error. The chain couples TRBV7-7 to TRBJ2-1; D tentatively reads TRBD1 or TRBD2 (5 bases each). CDR1 and CDR2 (germline): SSHAT, FNYEAQ (reference sequence). The CDR3 covers 16 residues. CDR3 nucleotides: TGTGCTAGCAGCTGGTGGGACCTGAAACGGAACAATGAGCAGTTCTTC. Encoded protein: CASSWWDLKRNNEQFF. Looking up the rest from reference TRBV7-7 and TRBJ2-1 gives the full variable domain: GAGVSQSPRYKVTKRGQDVTLRCDPISSHATLYWYQQALGQGPEFLTYFNYEAQPDKSGLPSDRFSAERPEGSISTLTIQRTEQRDSAMYRCASSWWDLKRNNEQFFGPGTRLTVL.

This clonotype occurred many times. The V gene is TRBV4-3, the J gene TRBJ2-1; 8 bases are shared with TRBD1. V trimming: 2 bases; J trimming: 5 bases; junction bases outside the gene matches: 2. Germline V gene lookup returns CDR1 LGHNA and CDR2 YSLEER. This CDR3 contains 14 residues. DNA for the CDR3: TGCGCCAGCAGCCAAAACAGGGGGAACAATGAGCAGTTCTTC. Translating it yields CASSQNRGNNEQFF.

This clonotype was seen a few times. Written as DNA, the CDR3 is TGTGCCAGCAGCTTAGAGGGAGCGGGCACCGGGGAGCTGTTTTTT. Amino acid sequence: CASSLEGAGTGELFF. J is TRBJ2-2 and V is TRBV7-9, with D perhaps TRBD2 (6 bases). The germline V gene encodes CDR1 SEHNR and CDR2 FQNEAQ (reference sequence). V shed 1 base and J shed 4 bases, with 10 bases lying between them. CDR3 size: 15 residues.

The chain employs TRBV5-1 and TRBJ2-1; TRBD1 agrees at 8 bases. J gave up 9 bases and V 4 bases, and 15 bases lay outside the gene matches. Germline lookup yields CDR1 SGHRS and CDR2 YFSETQ. The CDR3 contains 16 residues. The DNA for the CDR3 is TGCGCCAGCAGCCTTTTAATGGACAGGGTGGTTGGTGAGCAGTTCTTC. It translates to CASSLLMDRVVGEQFF.

The CDR3, as DNA: TGTGCCACCAGTGATCCCCGACTAGCGGGGGCAGAAGATACGCAGTATTTT. This codes for CATSDPRLAGAEDTQYF. The chain combines TRBV24-1 with TRBJ2-3; 12 positions match TRBD2. The CDR3 loop spans 17 amino acids. CDR1 is KGHDR and CDR2 is SFDVKD in the germline V gene. V gave up 3 bases and J gave up 5 bases; unmatched junction bases: 8.

DNA of the CDR3: TGTGCCAGCAGCTTAGTAGAGGAAGGAGATACGCAGTATTTT. Protein: CASSLVEEGDTQYF. The chain is built from TRBV7-2 and TRBJ2-3; no definite D call. There are 14 residues in the CDR3. The V end was cut by 1 base, the J end by 5 bases, with 10 bases between. Germline V gene data show CDR1 as SGHTA and CDR2 as FQGNSA. Filled out from reference TRBV7-2 and TRBJ2-3, the complete variable domain reads GAGVSQSPSNKVTEKGKDVELRCDPISGHTALYWYRQSLGQGLEFLIYFQGNSAPDKSGLPSDRFSAERTGGSVSTLTIQRTQQEDSAVYLCASSLVEEGDTQYFGPGTRLTVL.

This sequence joins TRBV10-1 and TRBJ2-2; TRBD2 might be the D (7 bases). The CDR3 consists of 20 residues. V shed 11 bases and J shed 7 bases, with 38 bases lying between them. Germline assignment: CDR1 WNHNN and CDR2 SYGVQD (reference sequence). Here the CDR3 DNA reads TGCGCCGGGAAACAGGGAGAGGCCCCCGTTTGGGGGAGGGCCAACGGGGAGCTGTTTTTT. It is translated as CAGKQGEAPVWGRANGELFF.

The V call is TRBV5-1, the J call TRBJ2-1, with 9 nucleotides matching TRBD2. Germline CDR1 is SGHRS and CDR2 is YFSETQ. Unmatched junction bases numbered 9, after V lost 2 bases and J lost 3 bases. The CDR3 covers 17 residues. The CDR3 DNA sequence: TGCGCCAGCAGCTTAATGTCTAGCGGGGAGTTCTACAATGAGCAGTTCTTC. It is translated as CASSLMSSGEFYNEQFF.

The chain joins TRBV28 to TRBJ2-7; 7 nucleotides agree with TRBD2. Germline CDR1 and CDR2: MDHEN and SYDVKM. The V gene end was trimmed by 5 bases and the J gene end by 7 bases; junction bases not matched to a gene: 5. The CDR3 consists of 12 residues. The DNA for the CDR3 is TGTGCCAGCAGTCTGGGGGAGGGTGAGCAGTACTTC. It codes for CASSLGEGEQYF.

The chain has TRBV5-1 and TRBJ2-1, with D perhaps TRBD2 (7 bases). Germline V CDR1 and CDR2: SGHRS, YFSETQ. V lost 6 bases and J lost 11, with 15 bases in between. This CDR3 has 12 residues. The CDR3 bases are TGCGCCAGCACTATCGGGGGGCCTCAGCAGTTCTTC. Translated, it gives CASTIGGPQQFF.

The table lists this clonotype with many counts. The rearrangement joins TRBV20-1 to TRBJ2-4, with D uncertain. Trimming left V 4 bases short and J 3 bases short, with 16 bases between. From germline, CDR1 is DFQATT and CDR2 SNEGSKA (reference sequence). The length of the CDR3 is 15 residues. The CDR3 spells CSATSWKAGKNIQYF. CDR3 coding DNA: TGCAGTGCTACCTCGTGGAAGGCAGGCAAAAACATTCAGTACTTC.

This clonotype was detected only a few times. The rearrangement links TRBV20-1 to TRBJ2-5; 9 nucleotides align to TRBD2. CDR1 DFQATT and CDR2 SNEGSKA come from the germline V gene (reference sequence). Germline trimming cut 5 bases from V and 5 bases from J; bases unmatched to any gene: 15. CDR3 length equals 16 residues. The CDR3 bases are TGCAGTGCTGAGGGGGGACGAGCGGGAGGTCTGGAGACCCAGTACTTC. Protein product: CSAEGGRAGGLETQYF.

The rearrangement joins TRBV9 to TRBJ2-3, with a possible D match to TRBD2 (6 bases). The CDR3 consists of 20 residues. Germline V gives CDR1 SGDLS, CDR2 YYNGEE. V lost 5 bases and J 0 bases, leaving 28 bases between the germline ends. The CDR3 sequence is CASSLMGLPNTEGSTDTQYF. In nucleotides, the CDR3 is TGTGCCAGCAGTCTCATGGGACTCCCGAATACTGAGGGCAGCACAGATACGCAGTATTTT.

This clonotype was seen a few times. The rearrangement joins TRBV19 to TRBJ2-2, with 8 bases lining up with TRBD1. The V and J ends lost 8 bases and 5 bases, in that order; junction bases with no gene match: 7. The CDR3 has 14 amino acids. Per germline, CDR1 LNHDA and CDR2 SQIVND (reference sequence). The DNA for the CDR3 is TGTGCCAGTGCAGACAGGGGAGGAACCGGGGAGCTGTTTTTT. It codes for CASADRGGTGELFF.